This T cell receptor beta chain was captured in a study of blood T cell repertoires in COVID-19. The trim removed 5 bases at V and 5 bases at J, leaving 9 bases unmatched. CDR1 is SEHNR and CDR2 is FQNEAQ in the germline V gene (reference sequence). The CDR3 extends over 16 amino acids. Clones were read by immunoSEQ multiplex PCR, and TCRdb kept only the in-frame ones, dropping some. Of approximately 230,000 clones listed, roughly nine tenths were seen once; the top ten hold roughly 3%. Only one count was recorded for this clone. The chain uses TRBV7-9 and TRBJ1-4; 9 bases line up with TRBD1. The sequence derives from a man aged 18 to 29 with active or convalescent COVID-19. Sequencing was performed on peripheral blood. Here the CDR3 reads CASSISLGQGNEKLFF. The CDR3 DNA sequence: TGTGCCAGCAGCATCTCTCTGGGACAGGGCAATGAAAAACTGTTTTTT.